This T cell receptor beta chain comes out of a study of blood T cell repertoires in COVID-19. As for the study in general: Whether acute or convalescent, the COVID-19 samples came from the United States, Italy and Spain.

V lost 3 bases, J lost 1 base, and 6 bases lay in between. CDR1 is KGHDR, CDR2 SFDVKD, per germline. There are 14 residues in the CDR3. Some clones are missing from TCRdb's copy, which holds only in-frame ones; the method was immunoSEQ multiplex PCR. Among approximately 200,000 clones listed, around 80% were seen once. The cohort comprised adults aged about 18 to 90 years residing in approximately 25 US areas. Two negative PCRs, clearance, or symptom resolution had been documented for recovered Cohort 3 donors. What was sequenced was PBMCs or T cells enriched from blood (not recorded which). The chain couples TRBV24-1 to TRBJ2-1; D may be TRBD1 (5 bases). The sequence was collected from a man in his sixties who had recovered from COVID-19. CDR3 bases: TGTGCCACCAGTGATCGGACATCCTACAATGAGCAGTTCTTC. Protein sequence: CATSDRTSYNEQFF.